Sequencing of this TCR beta chain was carried out in a study of blood T cell repertoires in COVID-19. Only a few counts were recorded for this clone. Germline CDR1 is SGHNT and CDR2 is YYREEE (reference sequence). CDR3 length equals 16 residues. V dropped 2 bases and J dropped 4 bases, with 15 bases sitting between them. Authors' methods: Estimated nucleated cell counts came from reference gene primer amplification. Clones were sequenced by immunoSEQ multiplex PCR, and TCRdb holds only the in-frame ones, with some missing. V, J and clone size reflect that table, while D and trimming were determined from the DNA. The repertoire consists of around 57,000 clones, with 80% to 90% occurring once and the leading ten covering around 7.7%.

J is TRBJ2-2 and V is TRBV5-4; tentative D call: TRBD2 (6 bases). The clonotype was recovered from a human donor with active COVID-19. The donor label of this sample is uncertain. The material sequenced was peripheral blood. The CDR3 protein is CASSFMGGTITGELFF. The CDR3 bases are TGTGCCAGCAGCTTCATGGGCGGGACGATCACCGGGGAGCTGTTTTTT.